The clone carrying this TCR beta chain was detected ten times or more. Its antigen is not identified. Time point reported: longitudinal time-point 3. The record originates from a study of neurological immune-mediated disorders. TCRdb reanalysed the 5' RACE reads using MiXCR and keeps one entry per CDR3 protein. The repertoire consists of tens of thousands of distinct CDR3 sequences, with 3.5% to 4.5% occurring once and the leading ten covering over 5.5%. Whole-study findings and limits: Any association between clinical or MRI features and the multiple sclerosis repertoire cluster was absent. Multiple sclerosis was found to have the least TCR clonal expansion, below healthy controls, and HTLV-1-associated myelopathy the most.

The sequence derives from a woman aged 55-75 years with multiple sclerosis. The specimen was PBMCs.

The CDR3 nucleotides read TGCAGTGCTAGAGTATTGGGGACAGACTATGGCTACACCTTC. The encoded protein is CSARVLGTDYGYTF. This chain joins TRBV20-1 and TRBJ1-2; 7 bases align to TRBD1. Germline V gene sequence: CDR1 DFQATT, CDR2 SNEGSKA (reference sequence). V lost 1 base and J lost 3; bases outside the gene matches: 5. There are 14 residues in the CDR3.